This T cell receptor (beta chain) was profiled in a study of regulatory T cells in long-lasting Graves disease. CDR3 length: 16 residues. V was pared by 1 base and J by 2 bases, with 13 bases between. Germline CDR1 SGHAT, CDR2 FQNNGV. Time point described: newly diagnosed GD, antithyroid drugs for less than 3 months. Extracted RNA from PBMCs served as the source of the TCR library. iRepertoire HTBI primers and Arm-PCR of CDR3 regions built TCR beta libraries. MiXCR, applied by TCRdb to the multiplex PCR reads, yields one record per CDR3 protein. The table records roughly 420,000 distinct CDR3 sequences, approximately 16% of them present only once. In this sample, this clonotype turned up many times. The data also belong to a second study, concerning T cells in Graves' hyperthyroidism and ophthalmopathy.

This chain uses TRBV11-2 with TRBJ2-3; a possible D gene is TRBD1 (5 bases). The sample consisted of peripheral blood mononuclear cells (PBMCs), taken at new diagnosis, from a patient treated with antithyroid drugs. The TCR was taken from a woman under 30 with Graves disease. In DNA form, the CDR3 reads TGTGCCAGCAGCTTAGGGATTAGCAGGGACACAGATACGCAGTATTTT. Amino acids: CASSLGISRDTDTQYF.